This is a list of T cell receptor beta chains from one sample in a study of T cells in Graves' hyperthyroidism and ophthalmopathy. From the multiplex PCR reads, TCRdb called clonotypes with MiXCR, one entry per CDR3 protein. The table records about 570,000 distinct CDR3 sequences, around 46% of them present only once. Input material: peripheral blood or thyroid tissue (not recorded which). The source is an adult woman with Graves' disease, either hyperthyroidism or ophthalmopathy (not recorded which). CDR3s include the opening cysteine and the closing phenylalanine or tryptophan. Fields, in order: V gene, CDR3 length, D gene, clone size, J gene, CDR3 DNA, CDR3 protein. The D gene is left open where the match is weak. Not all rows give a size; the values are once, few, many and, for expanded clones, a class.

TRBV7-2	15	.	few	TRBJ1-2	TGTGCCAGCAGCTTAAGCTGGGGGGCGGACTATGGCTACACCTTC	CASSLSWGADYGYTF
TRBV10-3	14	TRBD1	.	TRBJ2-7	TGTGCCACCAGGGCCGGGACAGGGTCCTACGAGCAGTACTTC	CATRAGTGSYEQYF
TRBV7-3	14	.	many	TRBJ2-2	TGTGCCAGCAGCTTAACACAGGGTTCCGGGGAGCTGTTTTTT	CASSLTQGSGELFF
TRBV6-5	15	.	many	TRBJ1-2	TGTGCCAGCTGCCACTCGGCAGGCGCAGACTATGGCTACACCTTC	CASCHSAGADYGYTF
TRBV7-7	13	.	.	TRBJ2-5	TGTGCTAGCAGCTCACCATTCGAAGAGACCCAGTACTTC	CASSSPFEETQYF
TRBV12-3/TRBV12-4	14	.	.	TRBJ1-1	TGTGCCAGCAGTTGGCCGGGAGGGGACACTGAAGCTTTCTTT	CASSWPGGDTEAFF
TRBV20-1	10	.	.	TRBJ2-1	TGCAGTGCGTGGGGCGTTGAGCAGTTCTTC	CSAWGVEQFF
TRBV5-1	15	.	many	TRBJ2-2	TGCGCCAGCAGCTTGCCCCAGGGATCGTCCGGGGAGCTGTTTTTT	CASSLPQGSSGELFF
TRBV2	12	TRBD1	.	TRBJ2-7	TGTGCCAGCAGTACGGACAGGGCGGCCCAGTACTTC	CASSTDRAAQYF
TRBV2	14	.	few	TRBJ2-3	TGTGCCAGCAGTGAAGCGCAGATGACAGATACGCAGTATTTT	CASSEAQMTDTQYF
TRBV29-1	12	.	.	TRBJ1-4	TGCAGCGTTACCGGGACTAATGAAAAACTGTTTTTT	CSVTGTNEKLFF
TRBV7-9	13	.	many	TRBJ1-2	TGTGCCAGCAGCTCGGGCCTCCTTAATGGCTACACCTTC	CASSSGLLNGYTF
TRBV28	15	.	many	TRBJ2-6	TGTGCCAGCAGTGGTGGCAGCTCTGGGGCCAACGTCCTGACTTTC	CASSGGSSGANVLTF
TRBV2	13	.	many	TRBJ1-4	TGTGCCAGCAGTGTAAGAGGACCTGAAAAACTGTTTTTT	CASSVRGPEKLFF
TRBV2	15	.	.	TRBJ2-7	TGTGCAAGCAGTGAGGACAGCAGCTTTAACTACGAGCAGTACTTC	CASSEDSSFNYEQYF
TRBV19	16	TRBD1	few	TRBJ2-7	TGTGCCAGTAGTATCCCGCTGGGACAGGGTAGCTACGAGCAGTACTTC	CASSIPLGQGSYEQYF
TRBV15	15	.	many	TRBJ1-1	TGTGCCACCAGCAGATACCAGGGGTTGGGGACTGAAGCTTTCTTT	CATSRYQGLGTEAFF
TRBV10-3	14	.	many	TRBJ2-7	TGTGCCACCGAAGACCGGAGCCGTACCTACGAGCAGTACTTC	CATEDRSRTYEQYF
TRBV9	15	TRBD1	.	TRBJ1-2	TGCGCCAGCAGCTCTCGACAGGGACGATTTAGTGGCTACACCTTC	CASSSRQGRFSGYTF
TRBV29-1	17	.	.	TRBJ2-6	TGCAGCGTTGGGCCGCCCTGGGCGGGGACCGGGGCCAACGTCCTGACTTTC	CSVGPPWAGTGANVLTF
TRBV20-1	16	.	.	TRBJ2-6	TGCAGTGCTAGTGACGGGGCGGTGTCTGGGGCCAACGTCCTGACTTTC	CSASDGAVSGANVLTF
TRBV10-3	15	.	.	TRBJ1-5	TGTGCCATCGGAGGACACCCACCTGGCAATCAGCCCCAGCATTTT	CAIGGHPPGNQPQHF